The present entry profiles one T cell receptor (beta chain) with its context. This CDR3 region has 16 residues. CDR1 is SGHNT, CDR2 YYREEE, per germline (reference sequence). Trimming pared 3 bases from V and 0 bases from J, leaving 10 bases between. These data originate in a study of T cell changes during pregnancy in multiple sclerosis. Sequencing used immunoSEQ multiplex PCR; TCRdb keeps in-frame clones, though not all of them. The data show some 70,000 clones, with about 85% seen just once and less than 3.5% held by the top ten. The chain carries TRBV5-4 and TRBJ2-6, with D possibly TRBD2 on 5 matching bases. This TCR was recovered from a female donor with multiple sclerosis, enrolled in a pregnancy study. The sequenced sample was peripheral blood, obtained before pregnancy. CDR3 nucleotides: TGTGCCAGCAGCTGGAATCGGGGCTCTGGGGCCAACGTCCTGACTTTC. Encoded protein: CASSWNRGSGANVLTF.